This is a list of T cell receptor beta chains from one sample in a study of T cells in Graves' hyperthyroidism and ophthalmopathy. TCRdb passed the multiplex PCR reads through MiXCR, listing each CDR3 protein once. This sample yields around 490,000 distinct CDR3 sequences, of which around 20% are seen a single time; about half belongs to the top ten. Sequencing was done on a sample of blood. The source of these receptors is a man aged 35-49 years with Graves' ophthalmopathy. Each CDR3 is given with its conserved first and last residue. The D gene is left open where the match is weak. Size tells how often a clone was seen (once, few, many) or the class of an expanded clone, and some rows leave it out.

j_call clone_size cdr3_length v_call d_call cdr3_nt cdr3_aa
TRBJ1-1 few 11 TRBV29-1 . TGCAGCGTTCCAGGGTGGACTGAAGCTTTCTTT CSVPGWTEAFF
TRBJ2-1 few 13 TRBV7-8 . TGTGCCAGCAGCTTATTTCCGGGCAATGAGCAGCTCTTC CASSLFPGNEQLF
TRBJ2-7 many 14 TRBV6-1 . TGTGCCAGCAGCACGGGACTCCAGGTCTACGAGCAGTACTTC CASSTGLQVYEQYF
TRBJ2-1 . 17 TRBV6-2/TRBV6-3 TRBD2 TGTGCCAGCAGCCCCTCGCTAGCGGGAGTAGGGAACAATGAGCAGTTCTTC CASSPSLAGVGNNEQFF
TRBJ1-1 few 15 TRBV28 . TGTGCCAGCAGTCCCGCGGGAGAGGGGAACACTGAAGCTTTCTTT CASSPAGEGNTEAFF
TRBJ1-1 many 13 TRBV2 . TGTGCCAGATCCATGAGACTGAACACTGAAGCTTTCTTT CARSMRLNTEAFF
TRBJ2-2 . 15 TRBV5-1 . TGCGCCAGCAGCTGGGGGGACACCTCTGCCGGGGAGCTGTTTTTT CASSWGDTSAGELFF
TRBJ1-2 many 17 TRBV15 TRBD1 TGTGCCACCAGCAGAGATGGGGGCAGGGGGAGATTGGATGGCTACACCTTC CATSRDGGRGRLDGYTF
TRBJ1-2 many 16 TRBV6-2/TRBV6-3 . TGTGCCAGCAGTTACGGGATGACAGACGCTAACTATGGCTACACCTTC CASSYGMTDANYGYTF
TRBJ2-7 . 15 TRBV6-6 . TGTGCCAGCAGTTACTTTCGGCAGGGCGGTTACGAGCAGTACTTC CASSYFRQGGYEQYF
TRBJ2-5 many 11 TRBV2 . TGTGCCAGCTTCCGGGGAGAGACCCAGTACTTC CASFRGETQYF
TRBJ1-6 . 17 TRBV3-1 . TGTGCCAGCAGCCAAGCTACGGGTGGACAGCGAAATTCACCCCTCCACTTT CASSQATGGQRNSPLHF
TRBJ2-7 many 15 TRBV28 TRBD2 TGTGCCAGCAGCTTAACGCGGACTAGCGGATACGAGCAGTACTTC CASSLTRTSGYEQYF
TRBJ2-2 few 13 TRBV5-1 . TGTGCCAGCAGCTCATTCAATCGCGGGGAGCTGTTTTTT CASSSFNRGELFF
TRBJ2-7 . 16 TRBV11-2 TRBD1 TGTGCCAGCAGCTCGACAGGACAGGGCCGCCTCTACGAGCAGTACTTC CASSSTGQGRLYEQYF
TRBJ2-7 . 15 TRBV20-1 . TGCAGTGCTATAATAGCGGATGCTAGCTCCTACGAGCAGTACTTC CSAIIADASSYEQYF
TRBJ1-1 . 14 TRBV5-8 . TGTGCCAGCAGCTTGGTATTCAGAATCGGTGAAGCTTTCTTT CASSLVFRIGEAFF
TRBJ1-1 few 14 TRBV5-1 . TGCGCCAGCAGCTTGGTACAGCAGAACACTGAAGCTTTCTTT CASSLVQQNTEAFF
TRBJ1-2 many 11 TRBV12-3/TRBV12-4 . TGTGCCAGCAGTCAGAAATATGGCTACACCTTC CASSQKYGYTF
TRBJ2-1 . 14 TRBV7-3 . TGTGCCAGCAGCTCCGGGACTGCGGGCAATGAGCAGTTCTTC CASSSGTAGNEQFF
TRBJ2-5 many 12 TRBV12-3/TRBV12-4 . TGTGCCAGCAGTCGGCGGCAGGAGACCCAGTACTTC CASSRRQETQYF
TRBJ2-2 many 13 TRBV2 TRBD2 TGTGCCGGGAGGACTAGCAGTATCGGGGAGCTGTTTTTT CAGRTSSIGELFF
TRBJ1-2 . 15 TRBV13 TRBD1 TGTGCCAGCAGCTCGGCAGGACAGGGCTGGTATGGCTACACCTTC CASSSAGQGWYGYTF
TRBJ2-7 few 15 TRBV4-1 . TGCGCCAGCAGCCGGATGAGGAGTCCTAGGTACGAGCAGTACTTC CASSRMRSPRYEQYF
TRBJ2-3 many 14 TRBV20-1 . TGCAGTGCTCGACGGGGCCACCCCACAGATACGCAGTATTTT CSARRGHPTDTQYF
TRBJ1-1 few 15 TRBV19 . TGTGCCAGTAGTATAGAGGCCCCCGAGGCAAACGAAGCTTTCTTT CASSIEAPEANEAFF